These 30 T cell receptor beta chains were sequenced from one sample in a study of T cell repertoires in ileal Crohn's disease. Data came from immunoSEQ multiplex PCR; TCRdb stores just in-frame clones and leaves some out. The repertoire includes some 6,600 clones, 83% of them detected once, and about 4.3% sits in the top ten. Sequences were obtained from ileal tissue. Receptor source: an adult with Crohn's disease.

The gene calls are TRBV7-8 and TRBJ2-5; 9 bases align to TRBD2. The J call could be wrong; TRBJ2-7 is a better fit for the DNA end. Germline V CDR1 and CDR2: SGHVS, FQNEAQ. The CDR3 runs to 14 residues. The CDR3 sequence is CASLGGRGHYEQYF. CDR3 coding DNA: TGTGCCAGTTTAGGCGGGAGGGGACACTACGAGCAGTACTTC.

This chain connects TRBV6-5 to TRBJ1-5, with D possibly being TRBD1 (5 bases). CDR3 length equals 16 residues. The V gene's germline CDR1 is MNHEY and CDR2 SVGAGI. Trimming stripped 2 bases from V and 0 bases from J, with 11 bases between. The CDR3 region is CASSYGGGGSNQPQHF. DNA for the CDR3: TGTGCCAGCAGTTACGGCGGGGGAGGTAGCAATCAGCCCCAGCATTTT.

This clone came up a few times. The chain combines TRBV28 with TRBJ1-2; D may be TRBD1 (5 bases). CDR3 length equals 12 residues. Per germline, CDR1 MDHEN and CDR2 SYDVKM. With 6 bases removed from V and 6 bases from J, the gap between germline ends came to 11 bases. The CDR3 region is CASRWGRDGYTF. The CDR3 nucleotides read TGTGCCAGCAGATGGGGCCGAGATGGCTACACCTTC.

The chain employs TRBV4-1 and TRBJ2-5; a weak D match, TRBD2 (5 bases). The end of the DNA fits TRBJ2-7 better, so the J call may be wrong. Germline V CDR1 and CDR2: MGHRA, YSYEKL. This CDR3 spans 16 amino acids. CDR3 DNA: TGCGCCAGCAGCAAGGGCCCGGGGAGCTCGGGATACGAGCAGTACTTC. The encoded protein is CASSKGPGSSGYEQYF.

V is TRBV18 and J is TRBJ2-3; 8 positions agree with TRBD1. The CDR3 spans 15 residues. Trimming took 1 base from V and 4 from J; bases not matched to a gene: 4. Per the germline V gene, CDR1 is KGHSH and CDR2 is LQKENI. This CDR3 is CASSPRTGFADTQYF. Here the CDR3 DNA reads TGTGCCAGCTCACCACGGACAGGGTTCGCAGATACGCAGTATTTT. The complete variable domain, with remaining parts taken from reference TRBV18 and TRBJ2-3, reads NAGVMQNPRHLVRRRGQEARLRCSPMKGHSHVYWYRQLPEEGLKFMVYLQKENIIDESGMPKERFSAEFPKEGPSILRIQQVVRGDSAAYFCASSPRTGFADTQYFGPGTRLTVL.

This clone has a single count. The chain is built from TRBV7-2 and TRBJ1-4; tentatively, D is TRBD1 (5 bases). Trimming cost V 1 base and J 4 bases, with 7 bases left between them. The length of the CDR3 is 14 residues. Germline loops: CDR1 SGHTA, CDR2 FQGNSA. In DNA, the CDR3 is TGTGCCAGCAGCTTAGGGGGGGGTAATGAAAAACTGTTTTTT. Protein product: CASSLGGGNEKLFF.

The chain employs TRBV5-1 and TRBJ1-1; D remains ambiguous. Germline CDR1 SGHRS, CDR2 YFSETQ. The germline V and J ends were trimmed by 4 bases and 0 bases, with 7 bases remaining between them. The CDR3 is 13 amino acids. CDR3 sequence: CASSPDLNTEAFF. As DNA, the CDR3 is TGCGCCAGCAGCCCCGACTTGAACACTGAAGCTTTCTTT.

V and J are TRBV5-4 and TRBJ1-2; 8 positions match TRBD1. Per the germline V gene, CDR1 is SGHNT and CDR2 is YYREEE (reference sequence). This CDR3 is built from 14 residues. The trim removed 4 bases at V and 6 bases at J, leaving 8 bases unmatched. CDR3 bases: TGTGCCAGCAGCCCTTGGACAGGGTTCCATGGCTACACCTTC. Translating gives CASSPWTGFHGYTF.

The chain carries TRBV7-9 and TRBJ2-7, with a weak D call TRBD2 (6 bases). Trimming removed 7 bases at V and 3 bases at J, with 16 bases between. CDR1 and CDR2 (germline): SEHNR, FQNEAQ (reference sequence). The CDR3 is made up of 14 amino acids. For the CDR3, the DNA is TGTGCCAGCACTCCCCGGGACTCCCGCTACGAGCAGTACTTC. It codes for CASTPRDSRYEQYF. Complete variable domain (other parts from reference TRBV7-9 and TRBJ2-7): DTGVSQNPRHKITKRGQNVTFRCDPISEHNRLYWYRQTLGQGPEFLTYFQNEAQLEKSRLLSDRFSAERPKGSFSTLEIQRTEQGDSAMYLCASTPRDSRYEQYFGPGTRLTVT.

The chain has TRBV6-5 and TRBJ2-5; 7 bases match TRBD2. Losses at the gene ends were 3 bases for V and 5 bases for J; bases not matched to a gene: 6. This CDR3 has 14 amino acids. CDR1 and CDR2 (germline): MNHEY, SVGAGI. CDR3 in amino acids: CASSYGGGSETQYF. The CDR3 coding sequence is TGTGCCAGCAGTTATGGGGGGGGTAGCGAGACCCAGTACTTC.

The chain couples TRBV14 to TRBJ2-1; 8 bases map to TRBD1. The CDR3 has 16 amino acids. V lost 1 base, J lost 3 bases, and 5 bases stayed unmatched. Germline V gene data show CDR1 as SGHDN and CDR2 as FVKESK. As DNA, the CDR3 is TGTGCCAGCAGCCAAGGGGCAGGGGGCCTCTACAATGAGCAGTTCTTC. Its translation: CASSQGAGGLYNEQFF.

The genes are TRBV19 and TRBJ2-1; TRBD2 is a possible D gene (5 bases). The ends were cut back, 6 bases at V and 7 bases at J, with 10 bases in the middle. The CDR3 spans 12 residues. The V gene's germline CDR1 is LNHDA and CDR2 SQIVND (reference sequence). The CDR3 here is CASRGTRNEQFF. CDR3 DNA sequence: TGTGCCAGTAGGGGAACTAGAAATGAGCAGTTCTTC.

V and J are TRBV6-1 and TRBJ1-5; tentatively, D is TRBD1 (6 bases). The CDR3 is made up of 15 amino acids. In germline, CDR1 is MNHNS, CDR2 SASEGT. V was trimmed by 5 bases and J by 2 bases, leaving 13 bases between them. The CDR3 spells CASSLNRVGNQPQHF. The CDR3, as DNA: TGTGCCAGCAGTCTGAACAGGGTTGGCAATCAGCCCCAGCATTTT.

Only a few counts were recorded for this clone. The chain couples TRBV19 to TRBJ1-1; 8 bases are shared with TRBD1. There are 14 residues in the CDR3. Germline CDR1 and CDR2: LNHDA and SQIVND (reference sequence). The V and J ends lost 8 bases and 4 bases, in that order; junction bases with no gene match: 9. CDR3 region: CASGRQGLGTEAFF. CDR3 in DNA: TGTGCCAGTGGTAGACAGGGGCTGGGCACTGAAGCTTTCTTT. The whole variable domain, remainder taken from reference TRBV19 and TRBJ1-1, is DGGITQSPKYLFRKEGQNVTLSCEQNLNHDAMYWYRQDPGQGLRLIYYSQIVNDFQKGDIAEGYSVSREKKESFPLTVTSAQKNPTAFYLCASGRQGLGTEAFFGQGTRLTVV.

The rearrangement uses TRBV19 and TRBJ1-2, with unresolved D. From germline, CDR1 is LNHDA and CDR2 SQIVND (reference sequence). Trimming removed 2 bases from V and 1 base from J, with 8 bases in between. The CDR3 extends over 14 amino acids. CDR3 nucleotides: TGTGCCAGTAGTATAATGGTCGGTAACTATGGCTACACCTTC. It specifies CASSIMVGNYGYTF.

V and J are TRBV7-9 and TRBJ2-3, with D perhaps TRBD2 (6 bases). The germline V gene has CDR1 SEHNR and CDR2 FQNEAQ (reference sequence). Trimming cost V 1 base and J 8 bases, with 16 bases left between them. This CDR3 contains 15 residues. The CDR3 DNA is TGTGCCAGCAGCTTAGTGGAGGGTCCTTCGGCTACGCAGTATTTT. This encodes CASSLVEGPSATQYF.

This chain uses TRBV29-1 with TRBJ2-1, with 7 positions matching TRBD2. The CDR3 has 15 amino acids. Per germline, CDR1 SQVTM and CDR2 ANQGSEA. V trimming: 8 bases; J trimming: 10 bases; junction bases outside the gene matches: 20. CDR3 amino acids: CSPCEERGPLVEQFF. The CDR3 nucleotides are TGCAGCCCCTGCGAAGAGCGGGGCCCCCTAGTCGAGCAGTTCTTC.

The genes are TRBV18 and TRBJ1-1, with D unclear. The CDR3 spans 15 residues. The germline V and J ends were trimmed by 1 base and 1 base, with 10 bases remaining between them. Germline V gene data show CDR1 as KGHSH and CDR2 as LQKENI. The chain's CDR3 is CASSPLGGGNTEAFF. CDR3 sequence (DNA): TGTGCCAGCTCACCACTGGGCGGAGGGAACACTGAAGCTTTCTTT.

This clone was observed a single time. Distinct nucleotide sequences in the sample also encode this CDR3. This chain uses TRBV6-5 with TRBJ2-7, with no clear D. Trimming took off 2 bases at V and 2 bases at J, with 10 bases between the two ends. The germline V gene encodes CDR1 MNHEY and CDR2 SVGAGI. There are 14 residues in the CDR3. CDR3 protein: CASSYNRLAYEQYF. CDR3 sequence (DNA): TGTGCCAGCAGTTACAATAGATTAGCCTACGAGCAGTACTTC.

The V and J genes are TRBV29-1 and TRBJ2-1; TRBD1 aligns across 9 bases. This CDR3 is 12 amino acids long. V gave up 7 bases and J gave up 9 bases; unmatched junction bases: 7. Germline V gene lookup returns CDR1 SQVTM and CDR2 ANQGSEA. CDR3 DNA sequence: TGCAGCGAGCCGGGACAGGGATCTGAGCAGTTCTTC. This sequence encodes CSEPGQGSEQFF.

In this sample, this clone turned up once. V usage is TRBV6-1 and J usage is TRBJ2-5, with D perhaps matching TRBD2 (5 bases). Germline V gene lookup returns CDR1 MNHNS and CDR2 SASEGT. Trimming pared 4 bases from V and 2 bases from J, leaving 8 bases between. The CDR3 runs 13 residues. The CDR3 protein is CASSGRRQETQYF. In DNA, the CDR3 is TGTGCCAGCAGTGGTCGGAGGCAAGAGACCCAGTACTTC.

The chain has TRBV19 and TRBJ1-5, with D uncertain. V shed 8 bases and J shed 1 base, with 21 bases lying between them. The CDR3 length is 17 residues. The germline V gene has CDR1 LNHDA and CDR2 SQIVND (reference sequence). The DNA for the CDR3 is TGTGCCAGTGGTCCTTGGGCCCTAACAGAAAGCAATCAGCCCCAGCATTTT. This codes for CASGPWALTESNQPQHF.

This chain uses TRBV5-1 with TRBJ1-1; 8 bases agree with TRBD1. Per the germline V gene, CDR1 is SGHRS and CDR2 is YFSETQ. The CDR3 runs to 12 residues. J lost 8 bases, V lost 4 bases, and 4 bases had no gene match. The chain's CDR3 is CASSRGTGEAFF. DNA of the CDR3: TGCGCCAGCAGCCGAGGGACAGGCGAAGCTTTCTTT.

This clone was seen only a few times. CDR3: CASSQEYRGSYEQYF. The CDR3 nucleotides are TGTGCCAGCAGTCAGGAGTACAGGGGGTCCTACGAGCAGTACTTC. V and J are TRBV6-1 and TRBJ2-7; 8 bases map to TRBD1. Germline CDR1 is MNHNS and CDR2 is SASEGT. CDR3 length: 15 residues. Trimming cost V 5 bases and J 1 base; bases outside gene matches: 7.

V is TRBV7-9 and J is TRBJ2-1; D is unclear. The CDR3 is made up of 16 amino acids. Germline assignment: CDR1 SEHNR and CDR2 FQNEAQ (reference sequence). V was cut by 4 bases and J by 2 bases, with 15 bases left in between. The DNA of the CDR3 is TGTGCCAGCAGCTCACTTTTTACCCAAACCTACAATGAGCAGTTCTTC. Residues: CASSSLFTQTYNEQFF.

This chain uses TRBV9 with TRBJ2-1; the D is unclear. V was pared by 0 bases and J by 10 bases, with 11 bases between. CDR3 length: 13 residues. CDR1 is SGDLS and CDR2 is YYNGEE in the germline V gene. This CDR3 reads CASSVVSVTEQFF. CDR3 bases: TGTGCCAGCAGCGTAGTAAGCGTAACGGAGCAGTTCTTC.

The V and J genes are TRBV10-1 and TRBJ2-1; 14 bases are shared with TRBD2. The V gene end was trimmed by 8 bases and the J gene end by 10 bases; junction bases not matched to a gene: 4. Germline V gene sequence: CDR1 WNHNN, CDR2 SYGVQD (reference sequence). There are 13 residues in the CDR3. In nucleotides, the CDR3 is TGCGCCAGCGGGGGACTAGCGGGAGAGGAGCAGTTCTTC. This sequence encodes CASGGLAGEEQFF.

This clone is a singleton in its sample. The chain couples TRBV7-9 to TRBJ2-7, with 7 bases matching TRBD2. The length of the CDR3 is 15 residues. CDR1 SEHNR and CDR2 FQNEAQ come from the germline V gene (reference sequence). The V segment lost 1 base and the J segment 4 bases; nucleotides outside the gene matches: 7. CDR3 sequence: CASSLVSSGRYEQYF. CDR3 bases: TGTGCCAGCAGCTTAGTGTCTAGCGGTAGGTACGAGCAGTACTTC.

The chain combines TRBV28 with TRBJ1-2; possible D gene TRBD1, 6 bases. The CDR3 consists of 17 residues. Germline V gene data show CDR1 as MDHEN and CDR2 as SYDVKM. V was cut by 3 bases and J by 5 bases, with 22 bases left in between. In DNA, the CDR3 is TGTGCCAGCAGTTTCCGCGGAAGCCAGGGGACGACGTATGGCTACACCTTC. Amino acid sequence: CASSFRGSQGTTYGYTF.

In the case of this clone: The same CDR3 is also encoded by other DNA sequences in this sample. The chain has TRBV9 and TRBJ2-1; TRBD1 is a possible D gene (5 bases). V lost 0 bases and J lost 4, with 8 bases in between. The length of the CDR3 is 14 residues. CDR1 is SGDLS and CDR2 is YYNGEE in the germline V gene. CDR3 coding DNA: TGTGCCAGCAGCGTAGTGACAGCTTACAATGAGCAGTTCTTC. It is translated as CASSVVTAYNEQFF. Looking up the rest from reference TRBV9 and TRBJ2-1 gives the full variable domain: DSGVTQTPKHLITATGQRVTLRCSPRSGDLSVYWYQQSLDQGLQFLIQYYNGEERAKGNILERFSAQQFPDLHSELNLSSLELGDSALYFCASSVVTAYNEQFFGPGTRLTVL.